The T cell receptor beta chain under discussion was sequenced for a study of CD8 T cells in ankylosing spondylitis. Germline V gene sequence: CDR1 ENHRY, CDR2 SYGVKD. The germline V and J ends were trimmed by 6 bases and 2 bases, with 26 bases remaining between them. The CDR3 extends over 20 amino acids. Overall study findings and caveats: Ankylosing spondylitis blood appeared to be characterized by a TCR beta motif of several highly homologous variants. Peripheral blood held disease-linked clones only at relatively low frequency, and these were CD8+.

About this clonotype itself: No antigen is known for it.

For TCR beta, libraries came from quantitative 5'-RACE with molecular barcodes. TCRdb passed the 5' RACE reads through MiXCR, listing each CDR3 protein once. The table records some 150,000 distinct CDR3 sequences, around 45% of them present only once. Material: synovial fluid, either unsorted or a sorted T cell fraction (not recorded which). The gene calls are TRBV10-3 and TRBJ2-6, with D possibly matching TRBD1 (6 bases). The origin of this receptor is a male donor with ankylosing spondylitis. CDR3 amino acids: CAIRPGATGNIGPGANVLTF. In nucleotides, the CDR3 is TGTGCCATCAGGCCTGGGGCTACAGGGAATATTGGGCCTGGGGCCAACGTCCTGACTTTC.